The clone carrying this T cell receptor (beta chain) was seen many times. Its matching antigen is unknown. The time point: sample taken at primary tumor resection. Unsorted whole RNA of tumor, nontumor lung or frozen PBMC was sequenced. The donors were 55 to 85 patients with non-small cell lung cancer that was early-stage and untreated. The CDR3 is 14 residues long. Looked up from germline, CDR1 is SGHVS and CDR2 is FQNEAQ. V lost 0 bases and J 3 bases, leaving 6 bases between the germline ends. This record belongs to a study of spatial heterogeneity in lung cancer. Study-wide background: Detection consistently captured more beta-chain sequences than alpha-chain sequences. Study results and limitations: Whereas they appeared in blood less at follow-up, ubiquitous expanded tumor TCRs appeared there more at resection.

TCRdb recomputed calls from the 5' RACE reads with MiXCR, one row per CDR3 protein. This sample has around 60,000 distinct CDR3 sequences, with approximately 8.9% found just once. Sequences were derived from PBMCs, sampled at surgery. The rearrangement uses TRBV7-8 and TRBJ1-3; D is unclear. This sequence originates from a female donor with early-stage non-small cell lung cancer. The CDR3 loop is CASSLAGFGNTIYF. The CDR3, as DNA: TGTGCCAGCAGCTTAGCAGGGTTTGGAAACACCATATATTTT.